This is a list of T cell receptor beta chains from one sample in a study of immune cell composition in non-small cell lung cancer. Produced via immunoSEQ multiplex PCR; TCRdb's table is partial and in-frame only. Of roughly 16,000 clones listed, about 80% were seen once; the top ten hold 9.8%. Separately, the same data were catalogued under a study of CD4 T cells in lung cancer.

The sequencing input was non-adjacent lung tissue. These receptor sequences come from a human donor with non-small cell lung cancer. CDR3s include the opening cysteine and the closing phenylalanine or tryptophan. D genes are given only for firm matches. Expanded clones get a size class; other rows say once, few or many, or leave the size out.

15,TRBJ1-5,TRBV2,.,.,CASRPYGSTNQPQHF,TGTGCCAGCAGACCCTACGGGTCAACCAATCAGCCCCAGCATTTT
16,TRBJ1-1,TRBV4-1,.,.,CASSQLVTPLGTEAFF,TGCGCCAGCAGCCAACTTGTGACTCCCCTGGGCACTGAAGCTTTCTTT
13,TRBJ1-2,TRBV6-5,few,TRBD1,CASSRDRGYGYTF,TGTGCCAGCAGTCGGGACAGGGGCTATGGCTACACCTTC
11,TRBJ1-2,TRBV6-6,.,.,CASRGMNGYTF,TGTGCCAGCAGAGGAATGAATGGCTACACCTTC
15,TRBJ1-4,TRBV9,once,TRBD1,CASSVVGQTNEKLFF,TGTGCCAGCAGCGTAGTGGGACAGACCAATGAAAAACTGTTTTTT
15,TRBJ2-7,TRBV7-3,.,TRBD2,CASSLSLAGVDEQYF,TGTGCCAGCAGCTTAAGTCTAGCGGGGGTGGATGAGCAGTACTTC
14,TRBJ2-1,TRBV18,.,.,CASSPISRYNEQFF,TGTGCCAGCTCACCTATCAGCAGATACAATGAGCAGTTCTTC
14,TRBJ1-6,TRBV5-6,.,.,CASSRTAWDSPLHF,TGTGCCAGCAGCAGAACCGCGTGGGATTCACCCCTCCACTTT
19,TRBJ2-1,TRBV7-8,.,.,CASSLEPRAGAARSNEQFF,TGTGCCAGCAGCTTAGAACCAAGGGCGGGGGCCGCAAGAAGCAATGAGCAGTTCTTC
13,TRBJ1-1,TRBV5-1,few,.,CASSFGWNTEAFF,TGCGCCAGCAGCTTTGGATGGAACACTGAAGCTTTCTTT
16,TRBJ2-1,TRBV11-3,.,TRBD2,CASSLGRLAGDNEQFF,TGTGCCAGCAGCTTAGGAAGGCTAGCGGGGGACAATGAGCAGTTCTTC
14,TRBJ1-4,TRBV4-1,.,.,CASSSGLLGEKLFF,TGCGCCAGCAGCTCCGGGCTCTTGGGCGAAAAACTGTTTTTT
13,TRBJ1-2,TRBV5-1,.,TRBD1,CASSSYRGDGYTF,TGCGCCAGCAGCTCCTACAGGGGGGATGGCTACACCTTC
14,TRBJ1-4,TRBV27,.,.,CASSTGRTNEKLFF,TGTGCCAGCAGCACGGGTAGAACTAATGAAAAACTGTTTTTT
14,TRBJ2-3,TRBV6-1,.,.,CASAGGRGTDTQYF,TGTGCCAGCGCGGGCGGCAGGGGCACAGATACGCAGTATTTT
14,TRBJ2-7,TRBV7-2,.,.,CASSILGHPYEQYF,TGTGCCAGCAGCATCCTAGGACACCCCTACGAGCAGTACTTC